This T cell receptor (beta chain) is from a study of T cell responses to AZD1222 COVID-19 vaccine. Findings of the study overall: Baseline seropositivity characterized only six AZD1222 recipients.

Libraries were prepared by immunoSEQ multiplex PCR; TCRdb keeps only in-frame clonotypes and omits some of them. The table includes about 180,000 clones, about 91% detected once. On this clone: Its target is unknown.

Trimming took 5 bases from V and 0 from J; bases not matched to a gene: 7. The CDR3 runs 17 residues. Germline V gives CDR1 MNHEY, CDR2 SMNVEV (reference sequence). The TCR comes from an adult in good health. Sequences were derived from peripheral blood, sampled on day 0 of AZD1222 vaccination. The chain combines TRBV27 with TRBJ1-2; TRBD1 matches 12 bases. The CDR3 reads CASSLGQGAEANYGYTF. The DNA of the CDR3 is TGTGCCAGCAGTCTGGGACAGGGGGCTGAGGCTAACTATGGCTACACCTTC.